This T cell receptor beta chain derives from a study of blood T cells in healthy people across ages. It was with a sample-barcoded 5' primer and a J-beta primer mix that a second PCR of roughly 6 to 12 cycles was run. TCRdb re-analysed the 5' RACE reads in MiXCR, keeping a single row per CDR3 protein. The top ten hold around 16% of the sample, which has hundreds of thousands of distinct CDR3 sequences, under 35% seen once. Study-level points and caveats: PBMCs went unsorted, and a conclusive naive versus antigen-experienced comparison was therefore prevented. Older individuals had lower TCR beta diversity per million T cells (the decline was roughly linear).

This clonotype was seen many times. What it recognizes is unknown. Sample donors were healthy Caucasian individuals that came from Russia, aged roughly 6 to 100. Trimming shortened V by 3 bases and J by 2 bases, and 7 bases separated the two germline ends. The CDR3 loop spans 13 amino acids. Germline V gene sequence: CDR1 SNHLY, CDR2 FYNNEI. The sequencing sample was made of blood. The clonotype was recovered from an elderly woman in good health. The chain joins TRBV2 to TRBJ2-5; D gene unclear. The CDR3, as DNA: TGTGCCAGCAGTGAGGAAGCTCAAGAGACCCAGTACTTC. Translating it yields CASSEEAQETQYF.